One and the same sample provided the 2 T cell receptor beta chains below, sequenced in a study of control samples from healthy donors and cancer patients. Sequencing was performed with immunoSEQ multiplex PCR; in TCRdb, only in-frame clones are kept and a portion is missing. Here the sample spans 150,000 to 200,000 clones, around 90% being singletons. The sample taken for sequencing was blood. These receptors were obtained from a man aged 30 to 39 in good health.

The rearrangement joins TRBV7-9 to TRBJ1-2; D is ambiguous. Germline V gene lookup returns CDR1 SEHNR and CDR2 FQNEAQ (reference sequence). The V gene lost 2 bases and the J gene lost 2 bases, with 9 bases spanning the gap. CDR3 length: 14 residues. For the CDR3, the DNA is TGTGCCAGCAGCTTACGCCCGGGGAACTATGGCTACACCTTC. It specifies CASSLRPGNYGYTF. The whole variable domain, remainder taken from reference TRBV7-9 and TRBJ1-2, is DTGVSQNPRHKITKRGQNVTFRCDPISEHNRLYWYRQTLGQGPEFLTYFQNEAQLEKSRLLSDRFSAERPKGSFSTLEIQRTEQGDSAMYLCASSLRPGNYGYTFGSGTRLTVV.

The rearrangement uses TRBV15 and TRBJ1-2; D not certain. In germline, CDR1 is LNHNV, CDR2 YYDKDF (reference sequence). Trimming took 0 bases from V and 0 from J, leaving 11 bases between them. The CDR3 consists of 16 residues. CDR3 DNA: TGTGCCACCAGCAGAGATGGTCCGGTAGCTAACTATGGCTACACCTTC. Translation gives CATSRDGPVANYGYTF.